This is a list of T cell receptor beta chains from one sample in a study of T cell responses to AZD1222 COVID-19 vaccine. Sequencing used immunoSEQ multiplex PCR; TCRdb keeps in-frame clones, though not all of them. This table has 65,000 to 90,000 clones, about 91% appearing once. The sequencing here drew on peripheral blood, taken on day 0 of AZD1222 vaccination. Source of these receptors: an adult in good health. CDR3s include the opening cysteine and the closing phenylalanine or tryptophan. Fields, in order: V gene, CDR3 length, J gene, D gene, clone size, CDR3 protein, CDR3 DNA. A D gene is named only where the DNA matches it firmly. The size field is filled for only some rows; it gives once, few, many or a size class.

TRBV29-1	12	TRBJ1-2	NA	NA	CSVPRGQYGYTF	TGCAGCGTGCCCCGGGGCCAATATGGCTACACCTTC
TRBV11-3	17	TRBJ2-7	TRBD2	once	CASSITGLAGDQGEQYF	TGTGCCAGCAGCATAACCGGACTAGCGGGAGATCAGGGGGAGCAGTACTTC
TRBV12-2	16	TRBJ2-7	NA	NA	CASRLGNRTVTYEQYF	TGTGCAAGTCGCTTAGGTAACAGGACAGTAACCTACGAGCAGTACTTC
TRBV4-2	17	TRBJ2-5	NA	NA	CASSQGTGPITWGTQYF	TGTGCCAGCAGCCAAGGAACAGGTCCTATCACATGGGGCACCCAGTACTTC
TRBV9	14	TRBJ2-5	NA	NA	CASSPRTAQETQYF	TGTGCCAGCAGCCCCAGGACGGCTCAAGAGACCCAGTACTTC
TRBV11-2	15	TRBJ2-7	NA	NA	CASSLVPVAVHEQYF	TGTGCCAGCAGCTTAGTCCCGGTAGCGGTCCACGAGCAGTACTTC
TRBV2	14	TRBJ1-5	NA	NA	CASSGDYSNQPQHF	TGTGCCAGCAGTGGGGATTATAGCAATCAGCCCCAGCATTTT
TRBV18	15	TRBJ1-1	TRBD1	NA	CASSPPTGMNTEAFF	TGTGCCAGCTCACCACCGACAGGGATGAACACTGAAGCTTTCTTT
TRBV5-8	19	TRBJ2-3	TRBD1	NA	CASSLKLGGATGGTDTQYF	TGTGCCAGCAGCTTGAAATTAGGCGGTGCGACAGGGGGCACAGATACGCAGTATTTT
TRBV19	16	TRBJ2-7	TRBD2	NA	CASREDGAGGGREQYF	TGTGCCAGTCGTGAGGATGGGGCGGGAGGAGGACGAGAGCAGTACTTC
TRBV5-4	15	TRBJ2-3	TRBD2	NA	CASSIQAGVSDTQYF	TGTGCCAGCAGCATTCAAGCGGGAGTTTCGGATACGCAGTATTTT
TRBV6-2/TRBV6-3	17	TRBJ1-3	NA	NA	CASSYSGLGLSGNTIYF	TGTGCCAGCAGTTACTCGGGACTTGGTCTCTCTGGAAACACCATATATTTT
TRBV25-1	17	TRBJ1-1	TRBD1	few	CASSGFQGQPMNTEAFF	TGTGCCAGCAGTGGCTTCCAGGGACAGCCCATGAACACTGAAGCTTTCTTT
TRBV6-5	13	TRBJ2-7	NA	NA	CASSRAGSYEQYF	TGTGCCAGCAGTCGGGCAGGCTCCTACGAGCAGTACTTC
TRBV18	15	TRBJ2-2	NA	NA	CASSSSTGSTGELFF	TGTGCCAGCTCATCGTCTACAGGGAGCACCGGGGAGCTGTTTTTT
TRBV19	15	TRBJ2-7	TRBD1	NA	CASKTGTAPSYEQYF	TGTGCCAGTAAGACCGGGACAGCGCCCTCCTACGAGCAGTACTTC
TRBV28	12	TRBJ1-2	NA	NA	CASSFGSIGYTF	TGTGCCAGCAGTTTCGGGTCTATTGGCTACACCTTC
TRBV4-1	17	TRBJ2-2	TRBD1	NA	CASSGRGTHGRTGELFF	TGCGCCAGCAGCGGCAGGGGGACACATGGAAGGACCGGGGAGCTGTTTTTT
TRBV5-1	16	TRBJ2-7	NA	NA	CASSLEGAPGSYEQYF	TGCGCCAGCAGCTTGGAAGGCGCTCCAGGGTCCTACGAGCAGTACTTC
TRBV5-4	13	TRBJ2-7	TRBD1	NA	CASSANRGSEQYF	TGTGCCAGCAGCGCGAACAGGGGAAGCGAGCAGTACTTC
TRBV10-3	15	TRBJ2-3	TRBD2	few	CAISRQREGPDTQYF	TGTGCCATCAGCCGCCAGCGGGAGGGTCCAGATACGCAGTATTTT
TRBV7-2	18	TRBJ2-6	TRBD1	once	CASSLYGTGSSGANVLTF	TGTGCCAGCAGCTTATATGGGACAGGATCCTCTGGGGCCAACGTCCTGACTTTC
TRBV5-1	18	TRBJ2-2	NA	once	CASSLGRPGHPNTGELFF	TGCGCCAGCAGCTTGGGAAGACCGGGACACCCGAACACCGGGGAGCTGTTTTTT
TRBV10-3	16	TRBJ2-6	NA	once	CAISGADGSGANVLTF	TGTGCCATCAGTGGTGCCGATGGCTCTGGGGCCAACGTCCTGACTTTC
TRBV7-3	12	TRBJ2-1	NA	NA	CASSLATGEQFF	TGTGCCAGCAGCTTGGCCACTGGGGAGCAGTTCTTC
TRBV6-1	15	TRBJ1-5	TRBD1	NA	CASSEGTGGFQPQHF	TGTGCCAGCAGTGAAGGGACAGGGGGATTTCAGCCCCAGCATTTT
TRBV5-1	16	TRBJ2-3	TRBD1	NA	CASSWASTGSTDTQYF	TGCGCCAGCAGCTGGGCCTCGACAGGGAGCACAGATACGCAGTATTTT
TRBV27	13	TRBJ1-3	NA	NA	CASAQLSGNTIYF	TGTGCCTCGGCGCAACTCTCTGGAAACACCATATATTTT